A selection of T cell receptor beta chains follows, all from one sample in a study of cytomegalovirus exposure and HLA in healthy donors. The assay was immunoSEQ multiplex PCR, and TCRdb's table has in-frame clones only and misses some. This table holds 25,000 to 30,000 clones. The sequenced sample was PBMCs. These receptors originate from a man younger than 45 in good health and CMV-seronegative. Each CDR3 is given with its conserved first and last residue.

j_call v_call cdr3_aa
TRBJ2-1 TRBV30 CAWRPSPATGINEQFF
TRBJ1-1 TRBV28 CASSLWEGRASTEAFF
TRBJ1-6 TRBV5-6 CASSFAQGPGSPLHF
TRBJ1-1 TRBV6-5 CASSPGQGNTEAFF
TRBJ2-3 TRBV21-1 CASSQAGTSGDTQYF
TRBJ1-1 TRBV6-4 CASSVRQGAEAFF
TRBJ1-2 TRBV18 CASPLVETAYGYTF
TRBJ2-7 TRBV19 CASSIGGERSYEQYF
TRBJ2-1 TRBV5-1 CASSLALQGYNEQFF
TRBJ2-4 TRBV5-1 CASSRGQLTSGIINIQYF
TRBJ2-5 TRBV9 CASSATGGQQETQYF
TRBJ2-5 TRBV6-6 CASSYPPGQGQETQYF
TRBJ2-7 TRBV6-1 CASSYAGQAGGEQYF
TRBJ2-2 TRBV6-5 CASSWTDTGELFF
TRBJ2-7 TRBV27 CVSSLRSGRAYEQYF
TRBJ1-2 TRBV29-1 CSAEPLGGSMDGYTF
TRBJ2-2 TRBV5-4 CASSLPLAGLSTGELFF
TRBJ2-5 TRBV4-3 CASSPGSGGAETQYF
TRBJ1-5 TRBV7-2 CASSSEPAGNQPQHF
TRBJ1-2 TRBV14 CASSQDSGVGYTF
TRBJ1-1 TRBV2 CASSTREGTEAFF
TRBJ2-1 TRBV9 CASSFPGSINEQFF
TRBJ2-3 TRBV5-1 CASSLGLAGSADTQYF
TRBJ2-1 TRBV5-6 CASSPKRQSSYNEQFF
TRBJ2-7 TRBV6-1 CASSEGAAAYEQYF
TRBJ1-2 TRBV6-1 CASRDGTGVYGYTF
TRBJ2-2 TRBV5-1 CASSLGAGGPDGELFF
TRBJ2-5 TRBV6-5 CASTSQVQETQYF
TRBJ2-2 TRBV28 CASISAEGTGELFF
TRBJ2-3 TRBV7-9 CASSLSGDRSTDTQYF